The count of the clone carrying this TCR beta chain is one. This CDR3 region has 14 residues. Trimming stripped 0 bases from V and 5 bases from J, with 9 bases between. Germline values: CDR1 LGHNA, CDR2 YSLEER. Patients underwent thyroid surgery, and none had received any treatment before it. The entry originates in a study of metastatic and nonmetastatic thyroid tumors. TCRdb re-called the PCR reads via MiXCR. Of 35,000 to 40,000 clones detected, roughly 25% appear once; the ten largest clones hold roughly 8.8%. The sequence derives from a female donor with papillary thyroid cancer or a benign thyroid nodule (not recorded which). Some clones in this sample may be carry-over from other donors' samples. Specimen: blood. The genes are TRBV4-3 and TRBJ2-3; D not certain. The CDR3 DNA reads TGCGCCAGCAGCCAAGAAGTGCTTCGAGATACGCAGTATTTT. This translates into CASSQEVLRDTQYF.